The clone carrying this T cell receptor beta chain was counted ten times or more. Its target is not known. This sample was taken from a study of blood T cells in healthy people across ages. The CDR3 totals 14 residues. Trimming stripped 6 bases from V and 5 bases from J, with 16 bases between. CDR1 is SNHLY and CDR2 is FYNNEI in the germline V gene. Study-level points and caveats: Both higher diversity and more naive CD4+ cells marked long-lived donors when set against aged donors. Without sorted subsets, naive and antigen-experienced compartments could not be conclusively compared.

A J-beta primer mix and a sample-barcoded 5' primer were used in a second PCR of about 7 to 12 cycles. A template-switch adaptor that had 12 random nucleotides put a tag on each cDNA molecule. TCRdb re-analysed the 5' RACE reads in MiXCR, keeping a single row per CDR3 protein. This sample has about a million distinct CDR3 sequences; just over 50% occur once, and the top ten carry 20% to 25%. The chain combines TRBV2 with TRBJ2-5; the D gene is possibly TRBD2 (6 bases). Sequencing input: blood. This TCR derives from a woman aged 60 to 75 in good health. Here the CDR3 DNA reads TGTGCCAGCAGGGAGGAGGGATCAGGGGAGACCCAGTACTTC. Amino acid sequence: CASREEGSGETQYF.